This is a list of T cell receptor beta chains from one sample in a study of cytotoxic CD8 clonotypes in ibrutinib-treated CLL. Assay used: immunoSEQ multiplex PCR; TCRdb lists only in-frame clones, some missing. Of 150,000 to 200,000 clones listed, around nine tenths are singletons. Sequenced material: PBMCs, taken at disease progression, from a patient treated with ibrutinib. The source is a human donor with chronic lymphocytic leukemia. Both conserved end residues are part of each CDR3. The D gene is left open where the match is weak. Clone size appears in some rows only: once, few, many, or a class for an expanded clone.

TRBD2 NA TRBJ2-1 TRBV29-1 CSVSLAGGPNEQFF TGCAGCGTCTCTCTAGCGGGAGGGCCCAATGAGCAGTTCTTC
NA NA TRBJ2-7 TRBV30 CAWGSGYDYEQYF TGTGCCTGGGGAAGCGGTTATGACTACGAGCAGTACTTC
TRBD1 NA TRBJ2-7 TRBV7-8 CASSSTRQGGNYEQYF TGTGCCAGCAGCTCCACCCGACAGGGGGGGAACTACGAGCAGTACTTC
NA few TRBJ1-5 TRBV6-1 CASSESSPTQPQHF TGTGCCAGCAGTGAATCCTCTCCAACCCAGCCCCAGCATTTT
NA NA TRBJ1-2 TRBV4-3 CASSLYQGNYGYTF TGCGCCAGCAGCCTCTACCAGGGTAACTATGGCTACACCTTC
TRBD1 NA TRBJ1-5 TRBV28 CASSWTGANQPQHF TGTGCCAGCAGTTGGACAGGGGCCAATCAGCCCCAGCATTTT
TRBD1 NA TRBJ2-7 TRBV7-2 CASSLVGTGNYEQYF TGTGCCAGCAGCTTAGTGGGGACAGGCAACTACGAGCAGTACTTC
NA NA TRBJ1-5 TRBV2 CASKDWGGNQPQHF TGTGCCAGCAAGGACTGGGGAGGCAATCAGCCCCAGCATTTT
NA NA TRBJ1-5 TRBV2 CASNPLDSNQPQHF TGTGCCAGCAATCCGCTTGATAGCAATCAGCCCCAGCATTTT
TRBD2 NA TRBJ2-3 TRBV5-5 CASSLSGSGRTDTQYF TGTGCCAGCAGCTTGAGCGGGAGCGGTCGTACAGATACGCAGTATTTT
TRBD2 NA TRBJ2-7 TRBV7-3 CASSSYGRSSYEQYF TGTGCCAGCAGCTCCTACGGGAGGAGCTCCTACGAGCAGTACTTC
TRBD1 NA TRBJ1-3 TRBV5-1 CASHTGGTGNTIYF TGCGCCAGCCACACAGGGGGAACTGGAAACACCATATATTTT
TRBD1 NA TRBJ2-7 TRBV5-1 CASSPPGTGGYEQYF TGCGCCAGCAGCCCGCCCGGGACAGGGGGCTACGAGCAGTACTTC
NA NA TRBJ2-1 TRBV2 CASRGRQVLESSYNEQFF TGTGCCAGCAGGGGTCGACAGGTATTAGAAAGCTCCTACAATGAGCAGTTCTTC
TRBD2 NA TRBJ2-5 TRBV4-2 CASKKGAGVRETQYF TGTGCCAGCAAGAAGGGCGCGGGAGTCCGGGAGACCCAGTACTTC
NA NA TRBJ2-1 TRBV9 CASGREMNYNEQFF TGTGCCAGCGGTCGGGAAATGAACTACAATGAGCAGTTCTTC
TRBD1 NA TRBJ2-1 TRBV6-5 CASSYDRAGEQFF TGTGCCAGCAGTTACGACAGGGCGGGTGAGCAGTTCTTC
NA NA TRBJ2-4 TRBV18 CASSSSGDLLAKNIQYF TGTGCCAGCTCATCGTCAGGGGACCTCTTAGCCAAAAACATTCAGTACTTC
NA NA TRBJ1-1 TRBV29-1 CSVELQGNTEAFF TGCAGCGTTGAACTTCAGGGGAACACTGAAGCTTTCTTT
NA NA TRBJ2-7 TRBV4-1 CASSPTGDPTYEQYF TGCGCCAGCAGCCCAACGGGGGACCCCACCTACGAGCAGTACTTC
NA NA TRBJ1-1 TRBV14 CASSQESVGAAFF TGTGCCAGCAGCCAAGAATCGGTGGGGGCCGCTTTCTTT
NA NA TRBJ2-3 TRBV5-4 CASSSGNLGRTDTQYF TGTGCCAGCAGCAGCGGAAATTTAGGCCGCACAGATACGCAGTATTTT
NA NA TRBJ2-5 TRBV19 CASKGAQETQYF TGTGCCAGTAAAGGAGCCCAAGAGACCCAGTACTTC
NA NA TRBJ2-7 TRBV7-9 CASSSRVEQYF TGTGCCAGCTCTTCCCGGGTCGAGCAGTACTTC
NA NA TRBJ1-1 TRBV19 CASSIRGAGDTEAFF TGTGCCAGTAGTATTCGAGGGGCGGGCGACACTGAAGCTTTCTTT